By share, the clone carrying this T cell receptor beta chain ranks as medium-sized. The size of this beta chain means little, since it is a stray read in a library made for alpha chains. The sample comes from a study of spatial heterogeneity in lung cancer. The germline gives CDR1 SNHLY, CDR2 FYNNEI. The CDR3 runs 13 residues. J lost 7 bases, V lost 6 bases, and 6 bases had no gene match. The time point was: sample taken at primary tumor resection. From tumor, nontumor lung or frozen PBMC, whole RNA was taken unsorted for sequencing. The approximately 79 donors had untreated early-stage non-small cell lung cancer. A unique molecular identifier was carried by every single TCR cDNA molecule. TCRdb processed the 5' RACE reads anew with MiXCR; each CDR3 protein has one entry. The data hold fewer than 1,500 distinct CDR3 sequences, with approximately 7.9% observed a single time.

The sample was normal lung tissue next to the tumor, taken at surgery. The chain combines TRBV2 with TRBJ1-1; 9 bases map to TRBD1. This receptor was taken from a female donor with early-stage non-small cell lung cancer. The CDR3 nucleotides are TGTGCCAGCAGGGGGACAGGGTGGGGTGAAGCTTTCTTT. Translation: CASRGTGWGEAFF.